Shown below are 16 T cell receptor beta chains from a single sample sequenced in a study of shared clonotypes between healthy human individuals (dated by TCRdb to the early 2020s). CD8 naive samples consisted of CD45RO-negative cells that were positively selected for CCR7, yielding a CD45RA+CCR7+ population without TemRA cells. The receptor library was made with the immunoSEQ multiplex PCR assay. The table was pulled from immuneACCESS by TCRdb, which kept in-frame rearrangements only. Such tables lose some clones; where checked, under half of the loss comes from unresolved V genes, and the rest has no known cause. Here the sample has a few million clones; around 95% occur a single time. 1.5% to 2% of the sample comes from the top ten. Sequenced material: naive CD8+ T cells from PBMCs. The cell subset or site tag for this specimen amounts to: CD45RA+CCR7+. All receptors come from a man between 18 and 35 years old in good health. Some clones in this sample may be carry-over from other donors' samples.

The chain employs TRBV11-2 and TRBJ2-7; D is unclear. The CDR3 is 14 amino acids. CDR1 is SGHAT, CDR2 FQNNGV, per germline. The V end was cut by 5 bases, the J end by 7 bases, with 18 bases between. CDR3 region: CASSPHDTPLEQYF. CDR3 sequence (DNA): TGTGCCAGCAGCCCTCATGATACCCCTTTGGAGCAGTACTTC.

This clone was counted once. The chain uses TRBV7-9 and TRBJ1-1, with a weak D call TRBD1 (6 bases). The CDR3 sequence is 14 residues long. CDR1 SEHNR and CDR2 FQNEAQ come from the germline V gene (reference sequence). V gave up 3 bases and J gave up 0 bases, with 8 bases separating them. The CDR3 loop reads CASSLPGVNTEAFF. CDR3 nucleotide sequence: TGTGCCAGCAGCTTGCCAGGGGTGAACACTGAAGCTTTCTTT.

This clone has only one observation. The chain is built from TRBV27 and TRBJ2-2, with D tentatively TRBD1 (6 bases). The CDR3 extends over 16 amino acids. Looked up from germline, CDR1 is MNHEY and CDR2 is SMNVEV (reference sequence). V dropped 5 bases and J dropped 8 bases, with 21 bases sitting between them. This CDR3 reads CASSLGPRGSVGELFF. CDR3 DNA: TGTGCCAGCAGTCTGGGGCCGAGGGGGTCCGTGGGGGAGCTGTTTTTT.

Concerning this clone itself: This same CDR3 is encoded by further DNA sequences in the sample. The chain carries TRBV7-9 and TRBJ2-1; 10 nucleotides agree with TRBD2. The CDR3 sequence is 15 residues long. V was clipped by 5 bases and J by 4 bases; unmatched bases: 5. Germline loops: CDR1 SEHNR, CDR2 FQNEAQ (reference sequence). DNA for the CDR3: TGTGCCAGCAGCCGAGGACTAGCGGCTTACAATGAGCAGTTCTTC. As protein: CASSRGLAAYNEQFF. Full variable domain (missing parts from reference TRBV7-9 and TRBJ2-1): DTGVSQNPRHKITKRGQNVTFRCDPISEHNRLYWYRQTLGQGPEFLTYFQNEAQLEKSRLLSDRFSAERPKGSFSTLEIQRTEQGDSAMYLCASSRGLAAYNEQFFGPGTRLTVL.

The CDR3, as DNA: TGCAGCGTTACCGGGCCCCTTGGGGATACGCAGTATTTT. This sequence encodes CSVTGPLGDTQYF. The chain employs TRBV29-1 and TRBJ2-3; no reliable D call. The ends were cut back, 5 bases at V and 6 bases at J, with 15 bases in the middle. CDR3 length: 13 residues. Germline loops: CDR1 SQVTM, CDR2 ANQGSEA.

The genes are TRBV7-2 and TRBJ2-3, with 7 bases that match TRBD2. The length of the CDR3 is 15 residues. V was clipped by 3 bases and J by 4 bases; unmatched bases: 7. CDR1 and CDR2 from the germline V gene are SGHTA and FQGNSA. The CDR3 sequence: CASSFSGLEPDTQYF. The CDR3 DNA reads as TGTGCCAGCAGCTTTAGCGGGTTGGAGCCAGATACGCAGTATTTT.

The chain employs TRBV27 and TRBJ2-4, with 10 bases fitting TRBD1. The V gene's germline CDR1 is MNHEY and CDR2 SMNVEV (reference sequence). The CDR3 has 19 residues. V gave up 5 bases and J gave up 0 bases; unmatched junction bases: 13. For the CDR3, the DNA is TGTGCCAGCAGTCGTGGGACAGGGGAGGGCCCTTTAGCCAAAAACATTCAGTACTTC. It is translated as CASSRGTGEGPLAKNIQYF.

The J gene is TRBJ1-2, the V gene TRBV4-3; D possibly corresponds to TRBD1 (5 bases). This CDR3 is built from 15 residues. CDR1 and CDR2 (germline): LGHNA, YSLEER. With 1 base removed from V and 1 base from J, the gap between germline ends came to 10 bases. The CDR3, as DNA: TGCGCCAGCAGCCAAGGGAGGCAGGGTAACTATGGCTACACCTTC. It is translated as CASSQGRQGNYGYTF.

In DNA, the CDR3 is TGCGCCAGCAGTGATAAGGTCTACGAGCAGTACTTC. Residues: CASSDKVYEQYF. This chain uses TRBV10-1 with TRBJ2-7, with unresolved D. Germline lookup yields CDR1 WNHNN and CDR2 SYGVQD (reference sequence). CDR3 length: 12 amino acids. V was shortened by 3 bases and J by 3 bases, with 6 bases between the two germline ends.

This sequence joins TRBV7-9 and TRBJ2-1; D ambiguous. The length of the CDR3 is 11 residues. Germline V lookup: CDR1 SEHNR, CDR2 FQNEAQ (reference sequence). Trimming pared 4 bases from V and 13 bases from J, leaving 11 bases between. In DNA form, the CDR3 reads TGTGCCAGCAGCTACGGCCCCTCCCAGTTCTTC. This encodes CASSYGPSQFF.

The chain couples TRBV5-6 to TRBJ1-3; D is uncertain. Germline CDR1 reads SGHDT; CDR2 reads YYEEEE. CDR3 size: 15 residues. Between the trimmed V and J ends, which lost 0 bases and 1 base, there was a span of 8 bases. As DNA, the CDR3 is TGTGCCAGCAGCTTGGAGGTGGGGTCTGGAAACACCATATATTTT. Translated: CASSLEVGSGNTIYF. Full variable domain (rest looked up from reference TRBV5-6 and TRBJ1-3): DAGVTQSPTHLIKTRGQQVTLRCSPKSGHDTVSWYQQALGQGPQFIFQYYEEEERQRGNFPDRFSGHQFPNYSSELNVNALLLGDSALYLCASSLEVGSGNTIYFGEGSWLTVV.

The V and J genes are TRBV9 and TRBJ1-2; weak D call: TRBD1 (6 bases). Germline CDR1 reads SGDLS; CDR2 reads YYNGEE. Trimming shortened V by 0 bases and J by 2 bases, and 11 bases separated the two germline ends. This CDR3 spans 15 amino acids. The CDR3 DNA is TGTGCCAGCAGCGTAGGGGGGGCGCAGAACTATGGCTACACCTTC. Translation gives CASSVGGAQNYGYTF.

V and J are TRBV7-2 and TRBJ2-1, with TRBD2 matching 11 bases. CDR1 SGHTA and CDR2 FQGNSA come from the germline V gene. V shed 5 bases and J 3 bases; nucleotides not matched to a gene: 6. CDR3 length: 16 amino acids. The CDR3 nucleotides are TGTGCCAGCAGCGCCGGACTAGCGGGCCTCTACAATGAGCAGTTCTTC. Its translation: CASSAGLAGLYNEQFF. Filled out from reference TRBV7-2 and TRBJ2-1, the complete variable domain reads GAGVSQSPSNKVTEKGKDVELRCDPISGHTALYWYRQSLGQGLEFLIYFQGNSAPDKSGLPSDRFSAERTGGSVSTLTIQRTQQEDSAVYLCASSAGLAGLYNEQFFGPGTRLTVL.

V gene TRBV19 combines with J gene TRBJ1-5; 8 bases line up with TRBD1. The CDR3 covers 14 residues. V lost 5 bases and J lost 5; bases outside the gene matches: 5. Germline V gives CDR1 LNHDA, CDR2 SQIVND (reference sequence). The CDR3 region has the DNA TGTGCCAGTAGTGGCCAGGGGGCAGATCAGCCCCAGCATTTT. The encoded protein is CASSGQGADQPQHF.

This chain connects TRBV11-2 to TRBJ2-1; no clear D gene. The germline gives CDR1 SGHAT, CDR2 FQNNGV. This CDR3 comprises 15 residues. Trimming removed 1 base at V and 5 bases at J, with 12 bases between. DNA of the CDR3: TGTGCCAGCAGCTTAGCTGTTCGGCGACACAATGAGCAGTTCTTC. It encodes CASSLAVRRHNEQFF.

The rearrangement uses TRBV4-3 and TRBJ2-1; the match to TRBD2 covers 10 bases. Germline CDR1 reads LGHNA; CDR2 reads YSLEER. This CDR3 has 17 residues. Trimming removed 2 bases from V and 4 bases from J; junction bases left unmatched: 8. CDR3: CASSQLTGTSVYNEQFF. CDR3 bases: TGCGCCAGCAGCCAACTCACCGGGACTAGCGTATACAATGAGCAGTTCTTC.